The 5 T cell receptor beta chains below all came from one sample that was sequenced in a study of OX40 agonist ivuxolimab in advanced cancers. To prepare the library, the immunoSEQ multiplex PCR assay was applied. The table was pulled from immuneACCESS by TCRdb, which kept in-frame rearrangements only. Such tables lose some clones; where checked, under half of the loss comes from unresolved V genes, and the rest has no known cause. Within this sample are 60,000 to 100,000 clones, with roughly 84% of them counted one time only. The ten largest clonotypes hold around 0.26% of the sample. The sample was CD4+ or CD8+ T cells sorted from blood, taken in a trial of the OX40 agonist ivuxolimab. Receptors were obtained from an adult with an advanced solid tumor such as melanoma, head and neck, liver or kidney cancer.

A few counts support this clone. V is TRBV28 and J is TRBJ1-1; possible D gene TRBD1, 5 bases. The germline V and J ends were trimmed by 6 bases and 3 bases, with 14 bases remaining between them. The CDR3 spans 14 residues. Germline V gives CDR1 MDHEN, CDR2 SYDVKM. Here the CDR3 reads CASSPPGTYTEAFF. The CDR3 DNA follows: TGTGCCAGCAGCCCCCCAGGGACGTACACTGAAGCTTTCTTT.

The rearrangement joins TRBV7-2 to TRBJ1-4; D possibly corresponds to TRBD1 (5 bases). This CDR3 is 15 amino acids long. Germline V CDR1 and CDR2: SGHTA, FQGNSA. V gave up 4 bases and J gave up 3 bases, with 12 bases separating them. In DNA form, the CDR3 reads TGTGCCAGCAGCTGGATCACAGGATCTAATGAAAAACTGTTTTTT. Amino acid sequence: CASSWITGSNEKLFF. The full variable domain, in which reference TRBV7-2 and TRBJ1-4 provide the parts outside the CDR3, is GAGVSQSPSNKVTEKGKDVELRCDPISGHTALYWYRQSLGQGLEFLIYFQGNSAPDKSGLPSDRFSAERTGGSVSTLTIQRTQQEDSAVYLCASSWITGSNEKLFFGSGTQLSVL.

This chain connects TRBV5-4 to TRBJ2-1; weak D call: TRBD2 (6 bases). Trimming shortened V by 10 bases and J by 6 bases, and 23 bases separated the two germline ends. CDR3 length: 15 residues. CDR1 SGHNT and CDR2 YYREEE come from the germline V gene (reference sequence). This CDR3 is CAVQPGQGLSNEQFF. The CDR3 DNA is TGTGCCGTCCAGCCCGGCCAGGGACTCAGCAATGAGCAGTTCTTC. The whole variable domain, remainder taken from reference TRBV5-4 and TRBJ2-1, is ETGVTQSPTHLIKTRGQQVTLRCSSQSGHNTVSWYQQALGQGPQFIFQYYREEENGRGNFPPRFSGLQFPNYSSELNVNALELDDSALYLCAVQPGQGLSNEQFFGPGTRLTVL.

The V gene is TRBV2, the J gene TRBJ2-3; possible D gene TRBD1, 6 bases. CDR3 length equals 13 residues. Germline CDR1 SNHLY, CDR2 FYNNEI. Trimming cost V 9 bases and J 1 base, with 11 bases left between them. The CDR3 is CAREQGRTDTQYF. CDR3 nucleotides: TGTGCCAGAGAACAGGGACGCACAGATACGCAGTATTTT.

The chain couples TRBV14 to TRBJ2-7, with no clear D. The germline V gene has CDR1 SGHDN and CDR2 FVKESK. The CDR3 length is 15 residues. The V gene lost 1 base and the J gene lost 3 bases, with 13 bases spanning the gap. CDR3 bases: TGTGCCAGCAGCCAAGGGACGGAACGGCGCTACGAGCAGTACTTC. Translating it yields CASSQGTERRYEQYF.